These 14 T cell receptor beta chains came from one sample sequenced in a study of human T cells and chemical hapten exposure. TCRdb reprocessed the RACE reads with MiXCR, giving one entry per CDR3 protein. The sample records roughly 38,000 distinct CDR3 sequences, roughly 12% being singletons. This sample's time point: pre-sensitization, week 0. As for treatment: therapeutic diphenylcyclopropenone sensitization with weekly scalp DPC. The sample was whole blood, taken in connection with sensitization to the hapten diphenylcyclopropenone (DPC). All receptors derive from a woman aged 25 to 39 with alopecia areata. Some clones in this sample may be carry-over from other donors' samples.

The table lists this clonotype with many counts. This chain connects TRBV6-5 to TRBJ1-1, with 7 bases matching TRBD1. V was pared by 6 bases and J by 1 base, with 5 bases of the junction left unmatched. This CDR3 has 14 residues. Germline CDR1 and CDR2: MNHEY and SVGAGI. The chain's CDR3 is CASRRTGKNTEAFF. CDR3 in DNA: TGTGCCAGCAGGAGGACAGGAAAGAACACTGAAGCTTTCTTT.

This clonotype was seen ten or more times. The chain joins TRBV7-9 to TRBJ2-2; D may be TRBD2 (5 bases). Deletions cut 5 bases from V and 0 bases from J, with 13 bases between. Germline V lookup: CDR1 SEHNR, CDR2 FQNEAQ (reference sequence). The CDR3 spans 16 residues. This CDR3 reads CASSALSGSNTGELFF. CDR3 nucleotides: TGTGCCAGCAGCGCCCTAAGCGGATCGAACACCGGGGAGCTGTTTTTT. The full variable domain, in which reference TRBV7-9 and TRBJ2-2 provide the parts outside the CDR3, is DTGVSQNPRHKITKRGQNVTFRCDPISEHNRLYWYRQTLGQGPEFLTYFQNEAQLEKSRLLSDRFSAERPKGSFSTLEIQRTEQGDSAMYLCASSALSGSNTGELFFGEGSRLTVL.

V is TRBV6-2 or TRBV6-3 and J is TRBJ1-6; no firm D call. CDR3 size: 12 residues. V was shortened by 5 bases and J by 15 bases, with 14 bases between the two germline ends. The V gene's germline CDR1 is MNHEY and CDR2 SVGEGT. This CDR3 reads CASSADLDLLHF. CDR3 DNA: TGTGCCAGCAGTGCCGACTTGGATCTCCTCCACTTT.

The chain combines TRBV4-3 with TRBJ1-1; unclear D gene. The CDR3 consists of 15 residues. The germline CDR1 and CDR2 sequences are LGHNA and YSLEER. Deletions cut 1 base from V and 0 bases from J, with 9 bases between. The CDR3 DNA follows: TGCGCCAGCAGCCAAGGGAGGTTACTGAACACTGAAGCTTTCTTT. This translates into CASSQGRLLNTEAFF.

This clonotype has only a few counts. The chain couples TRBV20-1 to TRBJ2-7; TRBD2 might be the D (5 bases). V lost 1 base and J 6 bases, leaving 10 bases between the germline ends. The CDR3 is made up of 12 amino acids. Germline V gene lookup returns CDR1 DFQATT and CDR2 SNEGSKA (reference sequence). The CDR3 is CSARVLVGEQYF. The CDR3 DNA sequence: TGCAGTGCTAGAGTACTAGTGGGCGAGCAGTACTTC.

Ten or more counts support this clonotype. The V call is TRBV7-9, the J call TRBJ2-1, with TRBD2 matching over 14 bases. V lost 5 bases, J lost 8 bases, and 5 bases stayed unmatched. The CDR3 has 15 residues. CDR1 and CDR2 from the germline V gene are SEHNR and FQNEAQ (reference sequence). The CDR3 here is CASSQMGLAGDEQFF. The CDR3 nucleotides are TGTGCCAGCAGCCAAATGGGACTAGCGGGGGATGAGCAGTTCTTC.

The V and J genes are TRBV5-5 and TRBJ2-3; D call uncertain. Per germline, CDR1 SGHKS and CDR2 YYEKEE (reference sequence). There are 14 residues in the CDR3. V gave up 4 bases and J gave up 6 bases, with 15 bases separating them. The CDR3 nucleotides read TGTGCCAGCAGCGGCAAAGGGAACTCGGATACGCAGTATTTT. Encoded protein: CASSGKGNSDTQYF.

A few counts support this clonotype. This chain joins TRBV20-1 and TRBJ2-5; D gene ambiguous. The CDR3 runs to 13 residues. Germline V gene lookup returns CDR1 DFQATT and CDR2 SNEGSKA (reference sequence). Trimming removed 8 bases from V and 0 bases from J, with 13 bases in between. CDR3 residues: CSSQRLDQETQYF. The CDR3 DNA reads TGCAGTTCCCAACGACTGGACCAAGAGACCCAGTACTTC.

In its sample, this clonotype was seen many times. V gene TRBV15 combines with J gene TRBJ1-5; no firm D call. V lost 0 bases, J lost 4 bases, and 10 bases lay in between. CDR1 is LNHNV, CDR2 YYDKDF, per germline (reference sequence). This CDR3 has 15 residues. CDR3 sequence (DNA): TGTGCCACCAGCAGAGATCTGCGGGGTAATCAGCCCCAGCATTTT. Protein product: CATSRDLRGNQPQHF.

In its sample, this clonotype was seen many times. The V and J genes are TRBV6-2 or TRBV6-3 and TRBJ1-5; perhaps TRBD1 as D (6 bases). CDR1 and CDR2 (germline): MNHEY, SVGEGT. V lost 5 bases to trimming and J lost 0 bases, with 17 bases between them. The CDR3 is 17 amino acids. CDR3 nucleotide sequence: TGTGCCAGCAGTCCAAGTACAGGGACGTATAGCAATCAGCCCCAGCATTTT. It specifies CASSPSTGTYSNQPQHF.

This clonotype was observed at least ten times. CDR3 protein: CASSLGAALSGANVLTF. The CDR3 DNA follows: TGTGCCAGCAGCTTAGGGGCAGCGCTCTCTGGGGCCAACGTCCTGACTTTC. The chain recombines TRBV7-9 with TRBJ2-6; D not resolved. V lost 1 base, J lost 0 bases, and 10 bases lay in between. The CDR3 totals 17 residues. Looked up from germline, CDR1 is SEHNR and CDR2 is FQNEAQ (reference sequence).

The chain employs TRBV28 and TRBJ2-7; D gene unclear. The germline gives CDR1 MDHEN, CDR2 SYDVKM. The CDR3 is 11 residues long. Trimming took off 2 bases at V and 7 bases at J, with 6 bases between the two ends. The chain's CDR3 is CASSLAREQYF. The CDR3 DNA follows: TGTGCCAGCAGTTTAGCACGTGAGCAGTACTTC.

Only a few counts were recorded for this clonotype. The chain is built from TRBV7-6 and TRBJ2-6; D remains ambiguous. Trimming cost V 5 bases and J 0 bases, with 8 bases left between them. Germline loops: CDR1 SGHVS, CDR2 FNYEAQ. CDR3 length equals 15 residues. CDR3 in amino acids: CASSTTSSGANVLTF. The CDR3 DNA reads as TGTGCCAGCAGCACGACGAGCTCTGGGGCCAACGTCCTGACTTTC.

A few counts support this clonotype. The CDR3 bases are TGTGCCACCAGTGACTTTCCGGGACTAGCGCTGGATGAGCAGTTCTTC. Translating it yields CATSDFPGLALDEQFF. J is TRBJ2-1 and V is TRBV24-1, with 10 bases aligning to TRBD2. Germline assignment: CDR1 KGHDR and CDR2 SFDVKD. The CDR3 is made up of 16 amino acids. Trimming cost V 4 bases and J 8 bases; bases outside gene matches: 10.